The T cell receptor beta chain under discussion was sequenced for a study of blood T cell repertoires in COVID-19. Assay used: immunoSEQ multiplex PCR; TCRdb lists only in-frame clones, some missing. The sample shows some 240,000 clones, roughly 76% of them seen only once. During active infection, Seattle patients enrolled and were then monitored through disease. Trimming took off 2 bases at V and 2 bases at J, with 16 bases between the two ends. The germline CDR1 and CDR2 sequences are SGHDT and YYEEEE. CDR3 length: 16 residues. The sequence came from a woman older than 75 with COVID-19, enrolled during active disease. The specimen sequenced was peripheral blood. The chain recombines TRBV5-6 with TRBJ2-5; perhaps TRBD2 as D (6 bases). The CDR3 reads CASSLVAAVSQETQYF. DNA for the CDR3: TGTGCCAGCAGCTTAGTAGCGGCGGTTAGTCAAGAGACCCAGTACTTC. The variable domain in full, completed from reference TRBV5-6 and TRBJ2-5, reads DAGVTQSPTHLIKTRGQQVTLRCSPKSGHDTVSWYQQALGQGPQFIFQYYEEEERQRGNFPDRFSGHQFPNYSSELNVNALLLGDSALYLCASSLVAAVSQETQYFGPGTRLLVL.